A single sample gave rise to the 11 T cell receptor beta chains below, sequenced in a study of shared clonotypes between healthy human individuals. Sequencing was performed with immunoSEQ multiplex PCR; in TCRdb, only in-frame clones are kept and a portion is missing. The sample has 650,000 to 800,000 clones, 72% seen once. The source material was memory CD4+ T cells sorted from blood. The subset here: CD45RA-negative fraction. The receptors come from a woman in her thirties in good health.

This clone was found once. This rearrangement joins TRBV19 to TRBJ2-1; no definite D call. CDR3 length: 16 residues. The germline V and J ends were trimmed by 3 bases and 5 bases, with 17 bases remaining between them. Germline V gene sequence: CDR1 LNHDA, CDR2 SQIVND (reference sequence). The DNA for the CDR3 is TGTGCCAGTAGTATTGGTAGACATCGGAATAACAATGAGCAGTTCTTC. This encodes CASSIGRHRNNNEQFF.

CDR3 sequence reads: CARRTSEKQYF. As DNA, the CDR3 is TGTGCCAGAAGGACTAGCGAGAAGCAGTACTTC. The J gene is TRBJ2-7, the V gene TRBV2; 9 bases align to TRBD2. In germline, CDR1 is SNHLY, CDR2 FYNNEI. This CDR3 spans 11 amino acids. The ends lost 9 bases at V and 8 bases at J; junction bases unmatched: 5.

The chain has TRBV25-1 and TRBJ2-7, with 9 bases lining up with TRBD1. CDR3 size: 14 residues. V dropped 3 bases and J dropped 7; count of bases not matched to a gene: 7. Germline V gene data show CDR1 as MGHDK and CDR2 as SYGVNS. CDR3 region: CASSDRDRAREQYF. In DNA form, the CDR3 reads TGTGCCAGCAGTGACCGGGACAGGGCGCGGGAGCAGTACTTC.

J is TRBJ2-3 and V is TRBV13, with D possibly being TRBD2 (5 bases). CDR3 length: 16 amino acids. Trimming removed 0 bases at V and 4 bases at J, with 14 bases between. Germline V lookup: CDR1 PRHDT, CDR2 FYEKMQ (reference sequence). The CDR3 here is CASSLGFLAAADTQYF. CDR3 nucleotides: TGTGCCAGCAGCTTAGGCTTTCTAGCCGCAGCAGATACGCAGTATTTT.

A word on this clone: At the DNA level, this CDR3 is encoded by other sequences in the same sample as well. V usage is TRBV19 and J usage is TRBJ1-4; D gene ambiguous. The CDR3 has 14 residues. Trimming stripped 3 bases from V and 7 bases from J, with 12 bases between. Germline V gene lookup returns CDR1 LNHDA and CDR2 SQIVND (reference sequence). CDR3 in amino acids: CASSIRGRSEKLFF. The CDR3, as DNA: TGTGCCAGTAGTATCCGGGGTCGGAGTGAAAAACTGTTTTTT.

The rearrangement joins TRBV21-1 to TRBJ1-1. TRBV21-1 is a recognized pseudogene. The CDR3 length is 12 residues. The CDR3 DNA follows: TGTGCCAGCAGCACTCGGTGCACTGAAGCTTTCTTT. Its translation: CASSTRCTEAFF.

This clone was recorded only once. V usage is TRBV6-5 and J usage is TRBJ2-7; weak D call: TRBD2 (7 bases). This CDR3 comprises 12 residues. The V gene lost 7 bases and the J gene lost 7 bases, with 14 bases spanning the gap. The germline V gene encodes CDR1 MNHEY and CDR2 SVGAGI. The CDR3 spells CASTNREGEQYF. The CDR3, as DNA: TGTGCCAGCACTAACAGGGAGGGAGAGCAGTACTTC.

V usage is TRBV6-1 and J usage is TRBJ1-5, with unresolved D. The length of the CDR3 is 12 residues. The germline gives CDR1 MNHNS, CDR2 SASEGT. Trimming shortened V by 0 bases and J by 8 bases, and 5 bases separated the two germline ends. The CDR3 sequence is CASSEADKPQHF. For the CDR3, the DNA is TGTGCCAGCAGTGAAGCAGATAAGCCCCAGCATTTT.

V is TRBV28 and J is TRBJ1-1; 8 nucleotides agree with TRBD1. V lost 6 bases to trimming and J lost 5 bases; unmatched junction nucleotides: 8. The germline V gene has CDR1 MDHEN and CDR2 SYDVKM. The CDR3 is 14 amino acids. CDR3 region: CASSSGQGRTEAFF. The CDR3 DNA sequence: TGTGCCAGCAGCTCAGGACAGGGAAGAACTGAAGCTTTCTTT.

The V call is TRBV28, the J call TRBJ1-3; D is perhaps TRBD1 (5 bases). The CDR3 is 17 residues long. Per germline, CDR1 MDHEN and CDR2 SYDVKM. The V and J ends lost 7 bases and 4 bases respectively, with 23 bases between them. CDR3 in DNA: TGTGCCAGCACGAAACCGGACGGGGGGTTCAGCGGAAACACCATATATTTT. It specifies CASTKPDGGFSGNTIYF. Variable domain in full (rest from reference TRBV28 and TRBJ1-3): DVKVTQSSRYLVKRTGEKVFLECVQDMDHENMFWYRQDPGLGLRLIYFSYDVKMKEKGDIPEGYSVSREKKERFSLILESASTNQTSMYLCASTKPDGGFSGNTIYFGEGSWLTVV.

The rearrangement links TRBV7-2 to TRBJ2-1; TRBD2 matches 11 bases. The germline V gene has CDR1 SGHTA and CDR2 FQGNSA. This CDR3 has 15 amino acids. V lost 5 bases to trimming and J lost 10 bases; unmatched junction nucleotides: 10. CDR3 sequence reads: CASSPTSGSGLEQFF. DNA of the CDR3: TGTGCCAGCAGCCCTACTAGCGGGAGTGGGCTAGAGCAGTTCTTC.